This T cell receptor beta chain was identified in a study of molecular identifiers for immune sequencing clone quantification. TCRdb reanalysed the PCR reads using MiXCR and keeps one entry per CDR3 protein. The sample shows 15,000 to 20,000 distinct CDR3 sequences, around 23% of them seen only once. This CDR3 has 16 amino acids. Germline V gene lookup returns CDR1 SEHNR and CDR2 FQNEAQ (reference sequence). V trimming: 5 bases; J trimming: 2 bases; junction bases outside the gene matches: 6. This clonotype qualifies as medium-sized. This receptor was identified in a human donor in good health. Some libraries in this study had Jurkat cell RNA spiked in. Sequencing was performed on naive CD8+ T cells from blood, with Jurkat cell RNA spiked in. Sample subset: FACS-sorted CD8+CD4-CCR7+CD45RA+ naive T cells. The chain employs TRBV7-9 and TRBJ2-3; 11 bases match TRBD2. CDR3: CASSPETSGDTDTQYF. CDR3 bases: TGTGCCAGCAGCCCGGAGACTAGCGGGGACACAGATACGCAGTATTTT.